The 21 T cell receptor beta chains below come from one sample, sequenced in a study of vaccination effects on CD4 cells after COVID-19. Expansion of antigen-specific CD4+ T cells with viral peptide pools was carried out by the ViraFEST assay before sequencing. Culturing for approximately 10 days preceded CD4+ T cell isolation. Vaccinated recipients, who were negative for nucleocapsid antibodies, had no history of SARS-CoV-2 infection. The antigens these receptors bind are not known. TCRdb's copy holds only in-frame clones and misses some; the assay was immunoSEQ multiplex PCR. The sample lists under 45,000 clones, approximately 80% occurring once. The source material was CD4+ T cells from PBMCs cultured with HCoV-NL63 spike peptides, sampled before COVID-19 vaccination. These TCRs come from a human donor who received a COVID-19 vaccine.

The chain links TRBV3-1 (or the pseudogene TRBV3-2) to TRBJ1-4, with D tentatively TRBD1 (5 bases). CDR3 length: 15 residues. The V gene's germline CDR1 is LGHDT and CDR2 YNNKEL (reference sequence). V lost 5 bases and J lost 8, with 18 bases in between. The CDR3 here is CASSTRDGSLEKLFF. The CDR3 DNA reads TGTGCCAGCAGCACAAGGGACGGGAGTTTGGAAAAACTGTTTTTT.

The chain employs TRBV2 and TRBJ2-2; D uncertain. The CDR3 consists of 12 residues. Looked up from germline, CDR1 is SNHLY and CDR2 is FYNNEI. The V end was cut by 5 bases, the J end by 7 bases, with 8 bases between. The CDR3 spells CASSREIGELFF. CDR3 sequence (DNA): TGTGCCAGCAGTCGTGAAATCGGGGAGCTGTTTTTT.

The rearrangement links TRBV12-3 or TRBV12-4 to TRBJ1-2, with a tentative D call TRBD1 (6 bases). The CDR3 is 13 residues long. V lost 3 bases to trimming and J lost 8 bases, with 13 bases between them. This CDR3 reads CASSLNGGGGYTF. The CDR3 DNA sequence: TGTGCCAGCAGTTTGAATGGTGGGGGCGGCTACACCTTC.

This clone was recorded a few times. The chain uses TRBV9 and TRBJ2-1, with D perhaps matching TRBD1 (5 bases). V gave up 0 bases and J gave up 2 bases, with 9 bases separating them. Germline CDR1 SGDLS, CDR2 YYNGEE. The CDR3 is 15 amino acids. CDR3 bases: TGTGCCAGCAGCGTAGGTCAGGGCCCCTACAATGAGCAGTTCTTC. Its translation is CASSVGQGPYNEQFF.

This sequence joins TRBV10-1 and TRBJ1-5; 12 nucleotides match TRBD1. V lost 8 bases to trimming and J lost 0 bases; unmatched junction nucleotides: 14. CDR3 length: 19 residues. CDR1 WNHNN and CDR2 SYGVQD come from the germline V gene (reference sequence). CDR3 amino acids: CASEESGQGASYSNQPQHF. DNA for the CDR3: TGCGCCAGCGAGGAATCGGGACAGGGGGCCTCATATAGCAATCAGCCCCAGCATTTT.

The chain is built from TRBV19 and TRBJ1-5, with 9 positions matching TRBD1. Germline trimming cut 5 bases from V and 2 bases from J; bases unmatched to any gene: 7. The CDR3 consists of 16 residues. Germline V gene data show CDR1 as LNHDA and CDR2 as SQIVND (reference sequence). The CDR3 nucleotides read TGTGCCAGTAGTCCCCGGGACAGGGTTGGCAATCAGCCCCAGCATTTT. Translated, it gives CASSPRDRVGNQPQHF. The variable domain in full, with the rest retrieved from reference TRBV19 and TRBJ1-5, is DGGITQSPKYLFRKEGQNVTLSCEQNLNHDAMYWYRQDPGQGLRLIYYSQIVNDFQKGDIAEGYSVSREKKESFPLTVTSAQKNPTAFYLCASSPRDRVGNQPQHFGDGTRLSIL.

The rearrangement links TRBV7-9 to TRBJ1-1; TRBD1 agrees at 10 bases. The length of the CDR3 is 16 residues. V was clipped by 1 base and J by 1 base; unmatched bases: 3. Germline CDR1 SEHNR, CDR2 FQNEAQ (reference sequence). CDR3 sequence: CASSLGDRGGNTEAFF. The CDR3, as DNA: TGTGCCAGCAGCTTAGGGGACAGGGGAGGGAACACTGAAGCTTTCTTT.

V gene TRBV9 combines with J gene TRBJ2-4; TRBD1 matches at 9 bases. The CDR3 contains 15 residues. Germline V gives CDR1 SGDLS, CDR2 YYNGEE. Trimming cost V 4 bases and J 7 bases; bases outside gene matches: 9. The CDR3 nucleotides read TGTGCCAGCAGCCCCCGGCGGACAGGGGAGAACATTCAGTACTTC. Translating gives CASSPRRTGENIQYF.

J is TRBJ1-4 and V is TRBV30; D possibly corresponds to TRBD1 (5 bases). The CDR3 is 15 residues long. V was pared by 0 bases and J by 5 bases, with 13 bases between. Per the germline V gene, CDR1 is GTSNPN and CDR2 is SVGIG (reference sequence). This CDR3 reads CAWSVGYSGNEKLFF. The CDR3 nucleotides read TGTGCCTGGAGTGTAGGGTATTCAGGGAATGAAAAACTGTTTTTT.

The chain has TRBV4-1 and TRBJ2-7, with 10 bases matching TRBD1. Germline trimming cut 6 bases from V and 2 bases from J; bases unmatched to any gene: 7. The CDR3 length is 15 residues. Germline CDR1 MGHRA, CDR2 YSYEKL. The DNA of the CDR3 is TGCGCCAGCAGTTCCGACAGGGGGCGAACCTACGAGCAGTACGTC. This encodes CASSSDRGRTYEQYV.

This chain connects TRBV5-1 to TRBJ2-3, with 11 bases fitting TRBD1. The CDR3 length is 16 residues. J lost 6 bases, V lost 0 bases, and 6 bases had no gene match. Germline loops: CDR1 SGHRS, CDR2 YFSETQ. The CDR3 bases are TGCGCCAGCAGCTTGGGGGGACAGGGGGTTCGGGATACGCAGTATTTT. The encoded protein is CASSLGGQGVRDTQYF.

CDR3 DNA: TGTGCCAGCCGGGACTGGGGCTCTGGGGCCAACGTCCTGACTTTC. This codes for CASRDWGSGANVLTF. The rearrangement joins TRBV19 to TRBJ2-6, with a weak D call TRBD2 (6 bases). CDR1 and CDR2 from the germline V gene are LNHDA and SQIVND (reference sequence). CDR3 size: 15 residues. V lost 9 bases and J lost 0, with 12 bases in between.

The V call is TRBV5-4, the J call TRBJ1-2; 11 nucleotides agree with TRBD1. Germline lookup yields CDR1 SGHNT and CDR2 YYREEE (reference sequence). The CDR3 contains 14 residues. Trimming took 4 bases from V and 8 from J; bases not matched to a gene: 7. The CDR3: CASSPDRGPRGYTF. The CDR3 bases are TGTGCCAGCAGCCCGGACAGGGGGCCTCGGGGCTACACCTTC.

The chain uses TRBV6-5 and TRBJ2-5; D might be TRBD2 (7 bases). The CDR3 length is 13 residues. Trimming removed 8 bases from V and 2 bases from J, with 12 bases in between. Germline values: CDR1 MNHEY, CDR2 SVGAGI. The CDR3 region is CASQGRGQETQYF. CDR3 sequence (DNA): TGTGCCAGCCAGGGGAGGGGACAAGAGACCCAGTACTTC.

The V call is TRBV28, the J call TRBJ1-3; D is perhaps TRBD1 (5 bases). There are 12 residues in the CDR3. Trimming left V 7 bases short and J 7 bases short, with 11 bases between. Looked up from germline, CDR1 is MDHEN and CDR2 is SYDVKM. The CDR3: CASMDTWNTIYF. The CDR3 nucleotides read TGTGCCAGCATGGACACCTGGAACACCATATATTTT.

The V gene is TRBV2, the J gene TRBJ2-7, with D uncertain. The CDR3 runs to 13 residues. Looked up from germline, CDR1 is SNHLY and CDR2 is FYNNEI. The germline V and J ends were trimmed by 5 bases and 2 bases, with 10 bases remaining between them. CDR3 nucleotide sequence: TGTGCCAGCAGTAACGGGCAAACCTACGAGCAGTACGTC. This sequence encodes CASSNGQTYEQYV.

The chain uses TRBV9 and TRBJ1-2; D is perhaps TRBD1 (5 bases). The V end was cut by 0 bases, the J end by 0 bases, with 15 bases between. The V gene's germline CDR1 is SGDLS and CDR2 YYNGEE. This CDR3 spans 17 amino acids. CDR3 in amino acids: CASSVAPRQPSNYGYTF. The CDR3 coding sequence is TGTGCCAGCAGCGTAGCCCCTAGACAGCCTTCTAACTATGGCTACACCTTC.

The rearrangement joins TRBV18 to TRBJ1-1; D gene ambiguous. Trimming stripped 1 base from V and 7 bases from J, with 10 bases between. Per the germline V gene, CDR1 is KGHSH and CDR2 is LQKENI. The CDR3 is 13 residues long. CDR3 protein: CASSPRTDNEAFF. The CDR3 coding sequence is TGTGCCAGCTCACCACGAACCGATAATGAAGCTTTCTTT.

This sequence joins TRBV10-1 and TRBJ2-1; no reliable D call. V shed 6 bases and J shed 9 bases, with 15 bases lying between them. Per germline, CDR1 WNHNN and CDR2 SYGVQD (reference sequence). CDR3 length: 13 residues. The CDR3 here is CASSPIRTGEQFF. CDR3 DNA sequence: TGCGCCAGCAGCCCTATCAGGACGGGTGAGCAGTTCTTC.

J is TRBJ2-7 and V is TRBV10-3; 11 nucleotides line up with TRBD1. CDR1 ENHRY and CDR2 SYGVKD come from the germline V gene. Unmatched junction bases numbered 10, after V lost 6 bases and J lost 6 bases. There are 15 residues in the CDR3. The CDR3 loop is CAISDPGQGVGEQYV. CDR3 coding DNA: TGTGCCATCAGCGATCCGGGACAGGGGGTTGGCGAGCAGTACGTC.

This clone was detected only a few times. The chain carries TRBV3-1 (or the pseudogene TRBV3-2) and TRBJ1-1, with D hard to call. V was clipped by 0 bases and J by 14 bases, with 10 bases between them. CDR1 and CDR2 (germline): LGHDT, YNNKEL (reference sequence). The CDR3 is 11 residues long. CDR3: CASSQDGSPFF. In nucleotides, the CDR3 is TGTGCCAGCAGCCAAGATGGTTCCCCATTCTTT.